Below are 11 T cell receptor beta chains sequenced from a single sample in a study of control samples from healthy donors and cancer patients. Using immunoSEQ multiplex PCR, the repertoire was profiled, and TCRdb retains in-frame clones only, with some absent. Of about 83,000 clones listed, around 91% are singletons. Specimen: blood. These TCRs come from a middle-aged man in good health.

The chain employs TRBV6-4 and TRBJ1-5; the D gene is possibly TRBD1 (6 bases). V was cut by 4 bases and J by 5 bases, with 9 bases left in between. The germline gives CDR1 MRHNA, CDR2 SNTAGT. The length of the CDR3 is 13 residues. The CDR3 DNA reads as TGTGCCAGCAGTGGACAGGCTGATCAGCCCCAGCATTTT. This encodes CASSGQADQPQHF.

This chain connects TRBV2 to TRBJ1-2, with 9 nucleotides matching TRBD1. From germline, CDR1 is SNHLY and CDR2 FYNNEI. V shed 7 bases and J 5 bases; nucleotides not matched to a gene: 5. This CDR3 comprises 13 residues. The CDR3 bases are TGTGCCAGCAAGGACAGGGGCTGGTATGGCTACACCTTC. Translation gives CASKDRGWYGYTF.

CDR3: CSVLSSYEQYF. CDR3 nucleotides: TGCAGCGTTCTATCTTCTTACGAGCAGTACTTC. The chain carries TRBV29-1 and TRBJ2-7, with no clear D. Germline V lookup: CDR1 SQVTM, CDR2 ANQGSEA. V lost 5 bases and J 4 bases, leaving 9 bases between the germline ends. The CDR3 consists of 11 residues.

The chain employs TRBV6-5 and TRBJ1-1, with 7 bases fitting TRBD1. Unmatched junction bases numbered 9, after V lost 3 bases and J lost 5 bases. CDR3 length equals 15 residues. Germline CDR1 MNHEY, CDR2 SVGAGI. As DNA, the CDR3 is TGTGCCAGCAGTTATGTAGGGGGCGCAGGAACTGAAGCTTTCTTT. It translates to CASSYVGGAGTEAFF.

CDR3 sequence: CASSSMGDNGYTF. CDR3 nucleotides: TGTGCCAGCAGCTCAATGGGGGATAATGGCTACACCTTC. The chain uses TRBV5-5 and TRBJ1-2; TRBD1 might be the D (5 bases). V lost 3 bases and J lost 6, with 12 bases in between. Germline V gene data show CDR1 as SGHKS and CDR2 as YYEKEE (reference sequence). The CDR3 contains 13 residues.

The J gene is TRBJ1-4, the V gene TRBV7-2; 7 nucleotides line up with TRBD1. The CDR3 sequence is 16 residues long. J was trimmed by 4 bases and V by 1 base; bases with no gene match: 6. CDR1 is SGHTA and CDR2 is FQGNSA in the germline V gene. The CDR3, as DNA: TGTGCCAGCAGCTTAGTCAGGGGGATTGGTAATGAAAAACTGTTTTTT. Translating gives CASSLVRGIGNEKLFF.

V and J are TRBV12-5 and TRBJ2-2, with a tentative D call TRBD1 (5 bases). Germline V lookup: CDR1 LGHNT, CDR2 FRNRAP. This CDR3 has 16 amino acids. V was trimmed by 1 base and J by 1 base, leaving 10 bases between them. The chain's CDR3 is CASGLDRSMNTGELFF. CDR3 DNA: TGTGCTAGTGGTTTGGACAGGAGCATGAACACCGGGGAGCTGTTTTTT.

The V and J genes are TRBV6-5 and TRBJ2-7, with a tentative D call TRBD1 (6 bases). CDR1 is MNHEY, CDR2 SVGAGI, per germline. The CDR3 has 14 amino acids. V dropped 3 bases and J dropped 3 bases, with 12 bases sitting between them. The CDR3 nucleotides read TGTGCCAGCAGTTATAGGGACACTCACTACGAGCAGTACTTC. As protein: CASSYRDTHYEQYF.

This chain joins TRBV7-9 and TRBJ1-4; D not resolved. Trimming shortened V by 5 bases and J by 4 bases, and 8 bases separated the two germline ends. From germline, CDR1 is SEHNR and CDR2 FQNEAQ (reference sequence). The CDR3 totals 13 residues. The CDR3 sequence: CASSPQINEKLFF. The CDR3 bases are TGTGCCAGCAGCCCCCAGATTAATGAAAAACTGTTTTTT.

The chain uses TRBV7-9 and TRBJ1-3, with a possible D match to TRBD1 (6 bases). CDR1 and CDR2 from the germline V gene are SEHNR and FQNEAQ (reference sequence). The germline V and J ends were trimmed by 4 bases and 4 bases, with 17 bases remaining between them. This CDR3 is built from 16 residues. The CDR3 here is CASSSNPTGLGNTIYF. The CDR3 DNA reads as TGTGCCAGCAGCTCTAACCCGACAGGATTGGGAAACACCATATATTTT.

This CDR3 reads CASSLLDQTKNIQYF. As DNA, the CDR3 is TGTGCCAGCAGCTTATTAGACCAGACCAAAAACATTCAGTACTTC. The chain couples TRBV11-2 to TRBJ2-4, with D unclear. Germline V gene lookup returns CDR1 SGHAT and CDR2 FQNNGV. Trimming removed 2 bases from V and 2 bases from J, with 10 bases in between. This CDR3 is built from 15 residues.